The T cell receptor beta chain under discussion was sequenced for a study of cytomegalovirus exposure and HLA in healthy donors. The trim removed 5 bases at V and 3 bases at J, leaving 4 bases unmatched. The CDR3 is 13 residues long. Germline loops: CDR1 MNHNS, CDR2 SASEGT. Produced via immunoSEQ multiplex PCR; TCRdb's table is partial and in-frame only. The sample includes tens of thousands of clones, about 92% of them seen just once. The J gene is TRBJ2-7, the V gene TRBV6-1; 7 nucleotides align to TRBD1. Sequenced input: PBMCs. The receptor was derived from a man aged 18 to 29 in good health and CMV-seronegative. CDR3 nucleotide sequence: TGTGCCAGCAGTACAGGGGCCATCTACGAGCAGTACTTC. It encodes CASSTGAIYEQYF.